These T cell receptor beta chains were read from a single sample in a study of blood T cell repertoires in COVID-19. Measured with immunoSEQ multiplex PCR; TCRdb has only the in-frame clones, and not every one. The sample comprises hundreds of thousands of clones, about 89% of which are singletons, and under 15% rests with the top ten. The specimen was peripheral blood. These receptors were obtained from a woman aged 60-70 years with acute or convalescent COVID-19. The CDR3 runs from the conserved cysteine through the conserved F or W. A D gene is named only where the DNA matches it firmly. Expanded clones get a size class; other rows say once, few or many, or leave the size out.

size	D	V	J	DNA	CDR3
.	.	TRBV24-1	TRBJ2-5	TGTGCCACCAGAGGAGGGGAGACCCAGTACTTC	CATRGGETQYF
once	.	TRBV7-2	TRBJ2-1	TGTGCCAGCAGCCCACCGGTCGGGATTGAGCAGTTCTTC	CASSPPVGIEQFF
.	TRBD1	TRBV5-1	TRBJ1-6	TGCGCCAGCAGCCCCGGGACAGGGGTTGGTTCACCCCTCCACTTT	CASSPGTGVGSPLHF
few	TRBD1	TRBV6-2/TRBV6-3	TRBJ1-2	TGTGCCAGCAGCGTTGCCGGGACAGGGAATAACTATGGCTACACCTTC	CASSVAGTGNNYGYTF
.	.	TRBV5-6	TRBJ1-6	TGTGCCAGCAGCCTCAGAGGGAGCTCCTATAATTCACCCCTCCACTTT	CASSLRGSSYNSPLHF
.	.	TRBV7-2	TRBJ2-4	TGTGCCAGCAGCCCACTTCCATTAGCCAAAAACATTCAGTACTTC	CASSPLPLAKNIQYF
.	TRBD1	TRBV10-3	TRBJ1-2	TGTGCCATCAGGACAGGGGAGCGCTACACCTTC	CAIRTGERYTF
.	.	TRBV4-2	TRBJ2-3	TGTGCCAGCAGCCAAGATTGGGGACTTCAGGAGGATACGCAGTATTTT	CASSQDWGLQEDTQYF
.	.	TRBV9	TRBJ2-1	TGTGCCAGCAGCGTAAAACAGGCGGGATGGAGGAATGAGCAGTTCTTC	CASSVKQAGWRNEQFF
.	TRBD1	TRBV15	TRBJ1-2	TGTGCCACCAGCTCTGAAGGAGACAGGGGATTCCCTGATGGCTACACCTTC	CATSSEGDRGFPDGYTF
once	TRBD2	TRBV10-3	TRBJ2-1	TGTGCCATCACTAGCGGGGCCGGCTCCTACAATGAGCAGTTCTTC	CAITSGAGSYNEQFF
.	TRBD1	TRBV4-3	TRBJ1-6	TGCGCCAGCAGCCTCGGGACAGTGAATTCACCCCTCCACTTT	CASSLGTVNSPLHF
.	.	TRBV5-5	TRBJ2-2	TGTGCCAGCAGCTTGGTTGTTGGCAGGGTGCACACCGGGGAGCTGTTTTTT	CASSLVVGRVHTGELFF
few	.	TRBV7-3	TRBJ1-1	TGTGCCAGCAGCTTGACCTTCGGAGTCACTGAAGCTTTCTTT	CASSLTFGVTEAFF
.	.	TRBV7-2	TRBJ2-7	TGTGCCAGCGGCCGTTCGTGGAGGAGCTCCTACGAGCAGTACTTC	CASGRSWRSSYEQYF